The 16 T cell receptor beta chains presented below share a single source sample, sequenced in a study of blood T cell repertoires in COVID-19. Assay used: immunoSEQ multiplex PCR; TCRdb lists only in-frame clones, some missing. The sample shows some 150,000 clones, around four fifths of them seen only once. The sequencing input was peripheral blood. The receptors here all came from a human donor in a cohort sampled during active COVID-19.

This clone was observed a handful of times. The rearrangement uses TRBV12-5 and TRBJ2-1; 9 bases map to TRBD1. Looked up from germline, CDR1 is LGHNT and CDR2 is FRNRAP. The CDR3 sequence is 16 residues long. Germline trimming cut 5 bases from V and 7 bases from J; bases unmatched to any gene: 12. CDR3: CASGPTGQGKVNEQFF. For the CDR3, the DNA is TGTGCTAGTGGTCCCACAGGACAGGGGAAGGTGAATGAGCAGTTCTTC. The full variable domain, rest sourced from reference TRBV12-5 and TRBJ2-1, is DARVTQTPRHKVTEMGQEVTMRCQPILGHNTVFWYRQTMMQGLELLAYFRNRAPLDDSGMPKDRFSAEMPDATLATLKIQPSEPRDSAVYFCASGPTGQGKVNEQFFGPGTRLTVL.

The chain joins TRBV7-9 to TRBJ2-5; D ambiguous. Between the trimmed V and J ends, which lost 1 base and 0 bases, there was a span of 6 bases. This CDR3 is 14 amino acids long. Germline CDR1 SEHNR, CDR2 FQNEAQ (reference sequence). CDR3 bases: TGTGCCAGCAGCTTAGTTCCGTACCAAGAGACCCAGTACTTC. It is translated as CASSLVPYQETQYF.

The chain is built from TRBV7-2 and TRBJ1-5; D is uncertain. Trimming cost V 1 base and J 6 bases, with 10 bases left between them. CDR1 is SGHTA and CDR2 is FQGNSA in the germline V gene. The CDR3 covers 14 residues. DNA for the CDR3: TGTGCCAGCAGCTTAGATCGGGAATCTCAGCCCCAGCATTTT. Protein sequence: CASSLDRESQPQHF.

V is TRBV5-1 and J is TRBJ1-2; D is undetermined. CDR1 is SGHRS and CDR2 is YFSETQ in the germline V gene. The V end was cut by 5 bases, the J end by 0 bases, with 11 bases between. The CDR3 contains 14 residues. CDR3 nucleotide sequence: TGCGCCAGCAGATCCCTTTTAGCTAACTATGGCTACACCTTC. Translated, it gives CASRSLLANYGYTF. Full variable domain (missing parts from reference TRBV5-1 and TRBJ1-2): KAGVTQTPRYLIKTRGQQVTLSCSPISGHRSVSWYQQTPGQGLQFLFEYFSETQRNKGNFPGRFSGRQFSNSRSEMNVSTLELGDSALYLCASRSLLANYGYTFGSGTRLTVV.

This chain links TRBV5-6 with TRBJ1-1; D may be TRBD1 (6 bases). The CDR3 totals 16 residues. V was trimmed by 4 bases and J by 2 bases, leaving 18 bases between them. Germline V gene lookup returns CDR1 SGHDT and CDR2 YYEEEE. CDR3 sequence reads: CASSLGPGVTNTEAFF. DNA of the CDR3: TGTGCCAGCAGCCTCGGCCCAGGGGTGACCAACACTGAAGCTTTCTTT.

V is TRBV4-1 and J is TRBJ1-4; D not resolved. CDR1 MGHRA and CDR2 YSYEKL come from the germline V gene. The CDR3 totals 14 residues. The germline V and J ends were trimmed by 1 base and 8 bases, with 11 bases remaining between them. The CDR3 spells CASSQVEGREKLFF. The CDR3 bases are TGCGCCAGCAGCCAAGTTGAGGGTAGGGAAAAACTGTTTTTT.

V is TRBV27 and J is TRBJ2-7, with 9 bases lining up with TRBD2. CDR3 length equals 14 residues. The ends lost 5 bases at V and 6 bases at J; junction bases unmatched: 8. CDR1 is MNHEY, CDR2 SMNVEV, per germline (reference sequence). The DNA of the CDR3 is TGTGCCAGCAGTGCCTTAGGGCGGGGGGGCGAGCAGTACTTC. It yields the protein CASSALGRGGEQYF.

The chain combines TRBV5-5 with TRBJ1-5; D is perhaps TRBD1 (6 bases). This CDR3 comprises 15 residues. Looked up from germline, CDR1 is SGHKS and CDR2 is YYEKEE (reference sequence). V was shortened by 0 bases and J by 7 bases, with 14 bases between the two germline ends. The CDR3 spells CASSLVPDSGQPQHF. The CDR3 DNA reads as TGTGCCAGCAGCTTGGTTCCGGACAGTGGGCAGCCCCAGCATTTT.

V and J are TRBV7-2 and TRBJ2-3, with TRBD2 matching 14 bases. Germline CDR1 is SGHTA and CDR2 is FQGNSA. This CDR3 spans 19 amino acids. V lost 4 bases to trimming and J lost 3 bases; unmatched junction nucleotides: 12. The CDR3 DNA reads TGTGCCAGCAGCTCTTTAAGACAGGGACTAGCGGGAGAGACAGATACGCAGTATTTT. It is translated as CASSSLRQGLAGETDTQYF.

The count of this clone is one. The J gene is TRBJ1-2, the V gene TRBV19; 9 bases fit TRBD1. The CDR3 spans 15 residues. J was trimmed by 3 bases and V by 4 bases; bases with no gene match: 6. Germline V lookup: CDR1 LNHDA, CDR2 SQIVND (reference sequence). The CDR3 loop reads CASSKTTGGDYGYTF. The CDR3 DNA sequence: TGTGCCAGTAGTAAAACCACAGGGGGCGACTATGGCTACACCTTC.

CDR3: CASSIITGGYTEAFF. For the CDR3, the DNA is TGTGCCAGCAGTATTATTACAGGGGGCTACACTGAAGCTTTCTTT. The chain combines TRBV6-5 with TRBJ1-1, with TRBD1 matching 9 bases. This CDR3 comprises 15 residues. V trimming: 5 bases; J trimming: 3 bases; junction bases outside the gene matches: 7. Germline CDR1 is MNHEY and CDR2 is SVGAGI.

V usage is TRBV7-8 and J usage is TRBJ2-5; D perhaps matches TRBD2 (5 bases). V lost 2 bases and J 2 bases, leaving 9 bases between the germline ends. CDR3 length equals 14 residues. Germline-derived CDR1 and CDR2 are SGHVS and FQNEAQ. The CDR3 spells CASSLWRRQETQYF. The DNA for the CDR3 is TGTGCCAGCAGCTTATGGAGGCGGCAAGAGACCCAGTACTTC.

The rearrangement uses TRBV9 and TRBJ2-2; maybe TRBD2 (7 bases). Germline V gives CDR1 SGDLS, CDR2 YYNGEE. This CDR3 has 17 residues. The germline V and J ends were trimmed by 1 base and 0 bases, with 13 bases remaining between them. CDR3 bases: TGTGCCAGCAGCGTAAGGGAGGGGGTGACGAACACCGGGGAGCTGTTTTTT. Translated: CASSVREGVTNTGELFF.

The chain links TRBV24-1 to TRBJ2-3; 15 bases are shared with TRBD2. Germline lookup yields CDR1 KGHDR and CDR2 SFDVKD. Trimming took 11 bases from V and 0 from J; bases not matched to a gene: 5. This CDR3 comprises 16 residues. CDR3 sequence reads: CARGTSGRTSTDTQYF. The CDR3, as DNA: TGTGCCAGGGGGACTAGCGGGAGGACGAGCACAGATACGCAGTATTTT.

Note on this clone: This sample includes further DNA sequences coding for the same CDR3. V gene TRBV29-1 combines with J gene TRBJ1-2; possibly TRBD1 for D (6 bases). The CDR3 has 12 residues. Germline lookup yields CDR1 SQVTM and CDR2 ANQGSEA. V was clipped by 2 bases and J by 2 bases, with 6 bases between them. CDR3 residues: CSVETGNYGYTF. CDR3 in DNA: TGCAGCGTTGAAACAGGGAACTATGGCTACACCTTC.

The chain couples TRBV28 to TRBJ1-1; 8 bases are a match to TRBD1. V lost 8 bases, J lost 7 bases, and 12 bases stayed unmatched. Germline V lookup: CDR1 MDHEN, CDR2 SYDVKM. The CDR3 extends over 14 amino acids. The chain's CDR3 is CASVAQQGAGEAFF. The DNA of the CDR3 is TGTGCCAGCGTGGCGCAGCAGGGGGCGGGTGAAGCTTTCTTT.